The rows below give T cell receptor beta chains drawn from one sample of a study of memory CD4+ T cells and cytomegalovirus serostatus. The table came from immunoSEQ multiplex PCR; TCRdb's copy has only in-frame clones and leaves some out. The table includes around 76,000 clones, 78% detected once. Material: memory CD4+ T cells from blood. These receptors were obtained from an adult in good health and CMV-seropositive. Each CDR3 is given with its conserved first and last residue. Fields, in order: CDR3 DNA, CDR3 protein, V gene, J gene, clone size, D gene. The D gene is left open where the match is weak. Only part of the rows carry a size: once, few, many, or a class if the clone is expanded.

DNA: TGTGCCAGCTCCATTGGAAACACCATATATTTT
CDR3: CASSIGNTIYF
V: TRBV11-1
J: TRBJ1-3
size: once
D: .

DNA: TGTGCCAGCAGCGCCGGAGATGCGGAGACCCAGTACTTC
CDR3: CASSAGDAETQYF
V: TRBV9
J: TRBJ2-5
size: .
D: .

DNA: TGTGCCAGCAGCTTCGAGACAGTCGGGGAGCTGTTTTTT
CDR3: CASSFETVGELFF
V: TRBV7-2
J: TRBJ2-2
size: .
D: .

DNA: TGTGCCACCAGCCGAGACAGATTCTCTGGAAACACCATATATTTT
CDR3: CATSRDRFSGNTIYF
V: TRBV15
J: TRBJ1-3
size: few
D: .

DNA: TGTGCCAGCAGCTTAGCCGGGGGGAATGGGGAGACCCAGTACTTC
CDR3: CASSLAGGNGETQYF
V: TRBV11-3
J: TRBJ2-5
size: .
D: TRBD2

DNA: TGTGCCAGCTCACCTCCTTCTAGCACAGATACGCAGTATTTT
CDR3: CASSPPSSTDTQYF
V: TRBV18
J: TRBJ2-3
size: .
D: .

DNA: TGCGCCAGCAGATGGCAGGGTCACGGCACAGATACGCAGTATTTT
CDR3: CASRWQGHGTDTQYF
V: TRBV4-1
J: TRBJ2-3
size: .
D: .

DNA: TGTGCCATCAGTGAGGGGACAGTGGGTGAAAAACTGTTTTTT
CDR3: CAISEGTVGEKLFF
V: TRBV10-3
J: TRBJ1-4
size: .
D: TRBD1

DNA: TGTGCCAGCAGTTCATTCCAGGGAAGAGGGACCCAGTACTTC
CDR3: CASSSFQGRGTQYF
V: TRBV28
J: TRBJ2-5
size: once
D: .

DNA: TGTGCCAGTAGTATAGTGGGTAGCGCCCAAGAGACCCAGTACTTC
CDR3: CASSIVGSAQETQYF
V: TRBV19
J: TRBJ2-5
size: .
D: .

DNA: TGTGCCAGCAGTGAACTGGGGATGGGTTCACCCCTCCACTTT
CDR3: CASSELGMGSPLHF
V: TRBV6-1
J: TRBJ1-6
size: .
D: .

DNA: TGTGCCAGTAGGCGGGAGCGGGAGACCCAGTACTTC
CDR3: CASRRERETQYF
V: TRBV7-2
J: TRBJ2-5
size: once
D: TRBD2

DNA: TGTGCCAGCTCAGCCGACAGACCTCCTAACTATGGCTACACCTTC
CDR3: CASSADRPPNYGYTF
V: TRBV18
J: TRBJ1-2
size: few
D: .

DNA: TGTGCCAGCACCCCGGAAAGAGCTTTCTTT
CDR3: CASTPERAFF
V: TRBV6-6
J: TRBJ1-1
size: .
D: .

DNA: TGTGCCAGCTCACCCCCGACAGGGTTGAACACTGAAGCTTTCTTT
CDR3: CASSPPTGLNTEAFF
V: TRBV18
J: TRBJ1-1
size: .
D: TRBD1

DNA: TGTGCCTGGTGGCGTAGCCTAGCGGGACTGAATGAGCAGTTCTTC
CDR3: CAWWRSLAGLNEQFF
V: TRBV30
J: TRBJ2-1
size: .
D: TRBD2

DNA: TGTGCCAGCAGCCTTCATGGAGGGTACAATGAGCAGTTCTTC
CDR3: CASSLHGGYNEQFF
V: TRBV7-2
J: TRBJ2-1
size: .
D: .

DNA: TGTGCCAGCAGCTTAGAAGGCCGCCGACCCCAGCATTTT
CDR3: CASSLEGRRPQHF
V: TRBV7-2
J: TRBJ1-5
size: .
D: .

DNA: TGTGCCAGCAGCTTAGCGCTGGGGGGGGCGACGAACACTGAAGCTTTCTTT
CDR3: CASSLALGGATNTEAFF
V: TRBV7-2
J: TRBJ1-1
size: .
D: .

DNA: TGCGCCAGCAGTGAGTCCTCGTGGCTAGCGGGAGAGACCCAGTACTTC
CDR3: CASSESSWLAGETQYF
V: TRBV10-2
J: TRBJ2-5
size: .
D: TRBD2

DNA: TGTGCCAGCAGCTTAGAAAATGAGGATGAAAAACTGTTTTTT
CDR3: CASSLENEDEKLFF
V: TRBV7-8
J: TRBJ1-4
size: .
D: .

DNA: TGTGCCAGCAGCTTTAGCGGGGCTTACAATGAGCAGTTCTTC
CDR3: CASSFSGAYNEQFF
V: TRBV5-4
J: TRBJ2-1
size: .
D: TRBD2

DNA: TGTGCCAGCAGTTACTTCACCAGAGAGTATAATTCACCCCTCCACTTT
CDR3: CASSYFTREYNSPLHF
V: TRBV6-6
J: TRBJ1-6
size: .
D: .

DNA: TGTGCCAGCAGCTCACGGACAGGGGCGGGCTATGGCTACACCTTC
CDR3: CASSSRTGAGYGYTF
V: TRBV11-2
J: TRBJ1-2
size: .
D: TRBD1

DNA: TGTGCCAGCAGTCCGCACACAGATACGCAGTATTTT
CDR3: CASSPHTDTQYF
V: TRBV27
J: TRBJ2-3
size: .
D: .

DNA: TGTGCCAGCAGCCAATGGGACAGGGGGCAAAAGGGCTACACCTTC
CDR3: CASSQWDRGQKGYTF
V: TRBV7-9
J: TRBJ1-2
size: once
D: TRBD1

DNA: TGTGCCAGCAGTCCAGCAGGGGCGGTCTATGGCTACACCTTC
CDR3: CASSPAGAVYGYTF
V: TRBV27
J: TRBJ1-2
size: .
D: .

DNA: TGCAGCGCTAGCCTTCTAGGGGTGATTCAGTTCTTC
CDR3: CSASLLGVIQFF
V: TRBV29-1
J: TRBJ2-1
size: .
D: .

DNA: TGCGCCAGCAGCTTGGGGTCACTAGCGGGAGAGCAGTACTTC
CDR3: CASSLGSLAGEQYF
V: TRBV5-1
J: TRBJ2-7
size: .
D: TRBD2

DNA: TGTGCCTGGAAGAGTTCTTTCTACAGCCTCAAGGGGAGCGGCTACACCTTC
CDR3: CAWKSSFYSLKGSGYTF
V: TRBV30
J: TRBJ1-2
size: .
D: .

DNA: TGTGCCAGCAGCCCCTCGTGGACAGGGTCGAACACTGAAGCTTTCTTT
CDR3: CASSPSWTGSNTEAFF
V: TRBV11-2
J: TRBJ1-1
size: .
D: TRBD1

DNA: TGTGCCAGCAGCTTATTGTTTGTCACGGGGGCTTTCTTT
CDR3: CASSLLFVTGAFF
V: TRBV11-2
J: TRBJ1-1
size: .
D: .

DNA: TGTGCCAGCAGCCTCCCCCGGGGCGGCCGCTCCTATAATTCACCCCTCCACTTT
CDR3: CASSLPRGGRSYNSPLHF
V: TRBV28
J: TRBJ1-6
size: .
D: .

DNA: TGTGCCAGCGTGAATTCTGGAAACACCATATATTTT
CDR3: CASVNSGNTIYF
V: TRBV6-5
J: TRBJ1-3
size: few
D: .

DNA: TGCGCCAGCAGCACCCAGGGGGCTAGTGGAAACACCATATATTTT
CDR3: CASSTQGASGNTIYF
V: TRBV5-1
J: TRBJ1-3
size: .
D: TRBD1

DNA: TGTGCCAGCAGACATCCTAGCGGGGGATACAATGAGCAGTTCTTC
CDR3: CASRHPSGGYNEQFF
V: TRBV27
J: TRBJ2-1
size: .
D: TRBD2

DNA: TGTGCCAGCAGTCCCTACTCCAGTAAAGAGACCCAGTACTTC
CDR3: CASSPYSSKETQYF
V: TRBV27
J: TRBJ2-5
size: few
D: .

DNA: TGCGCCAGCAGGAGGCAGGAGAACACTGAAGCTTTCTTT
CDR3: CASRRQENTEAFF
V: TRBV5-1
J: TRBJ1-1
size: .
D: .

DNA: TGTGCCAGCAGTGAAGTAGTCGGCAGCGCTGAAGCTTTCTTT
CDR3: CASSEVVGSAEAFF
V: TRBV25-1
J: TRBJ1-1
size: .
D: .

DNA: TGTGCCAGCAGTCGCTCCGGGACAGGGAACTACGAGCAGTACTTC
CDR3: CASSRSGTGNYEQYF
V: TRBV6-1
J: TRBJ2-7
size: .
D: TRBD1

DNA: TGTGCCAGTAGACAGCGGGGGGTAGGCGGGGAGCTGTTTTTT
CDR3: CASRQRGVGGELFF
V: TRBV19
J: TRBJ2-2
size: .
D: TRBD2

DNA: TGTGCCAGCGGCTTGGGGCTAGAGACCGACGAGCAGTACTTC
CDR3: CASGLGLETDEQYF
V: TRBV5-5
J: TRBJ2-7
size: .
D: .

DNA: TGTGCCAGTAGTATGGGGCAGCTCGAGGGCTACACCTTC
CDR3: CASSMGQLEGYTF
V: TRBV19
J: TRBJ1-2
size: .
D: .

DNA: TGTGCCAGCTCAGAAAACAGGGGCGAGGGCTACACCTTC
CDR3: CASSENRGEGYTF
V: TRBV18
J: TRBJ1-2
size: .
D: TRBD1

DNA: TGTGCCAGCAGCCAAGCCAATTCACCCCTCCACTTT
CDR3: CASSQANSPLHF
V: TRBV4-2
J: TRBJ1-6
size: few
D: .

DNA: TGCAGCGTTGATTTGGGCCAGGTGAACACTGAAGCTTTCTTT
CDR3: CSVDLGQVNTEAFF
V: TRBV29-1
J: TRBJ1-1
size: few
D: .

DNA: TGCGCCAGCAGCCAAGGGTTTTTCGGGGGTCGTGTAATAGTGAACACTGAAGCTTTCTTT
CDR3: CASSQGFFGGRVIVNTEAFF
V: TRBV4-3
J: TRBJ1-1
size: .
D: .

DNA: TGTGCCAGCAGCTCTATGTTGGTGGGGTTCTACACCGGGGAGCTGTTTTTT
CDR3: CASSSMLVGFYTGELFF
V: TRBV7-9
J: TRBJ2-2
size: .
D: .

DNA: TGTGCCTGGAGTCCTGGAAACACCATATATTTT
CDR3: CAWSPGNTIYF
V: TRBV30
J: TRBJ1-3
size: few
D: .